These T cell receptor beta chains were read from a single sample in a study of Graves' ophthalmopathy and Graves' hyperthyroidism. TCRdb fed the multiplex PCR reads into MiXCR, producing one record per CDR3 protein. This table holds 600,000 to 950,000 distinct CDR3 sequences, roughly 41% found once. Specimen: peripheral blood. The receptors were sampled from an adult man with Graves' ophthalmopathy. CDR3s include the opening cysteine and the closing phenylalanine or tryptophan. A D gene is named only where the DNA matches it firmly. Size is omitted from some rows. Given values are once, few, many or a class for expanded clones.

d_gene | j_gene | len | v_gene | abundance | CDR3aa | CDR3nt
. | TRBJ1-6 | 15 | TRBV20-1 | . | CSAGETGQYNSPLRF | TGCAGTGCTGGAGAGACAGGTCAATATAATTCACCCCTCCGCTTT
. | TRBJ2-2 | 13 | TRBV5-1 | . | CASRESDTGELFF | TGCGCCAGCAGGGAATCCGACACCGGGGAGCTGTTTTTT
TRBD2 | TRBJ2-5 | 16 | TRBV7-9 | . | CASSLVAGGHGETQYF | TGTGCCAGCAGCTTAGTTGCGGGGGGGCATGGAGAGACCCAGTACTTC
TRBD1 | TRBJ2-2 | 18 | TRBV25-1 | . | CASSLGYGTGQDTGELFF | TGTGCCAGCAGCTTAGGATACGGGACAGGGCAAGACACCGGGGAGCTGTTTTTT
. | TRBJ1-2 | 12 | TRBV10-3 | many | CAIRTEGSGYTF | TGTGCCATCAGGACAGAAGGGAGCGGCTACACCTTC
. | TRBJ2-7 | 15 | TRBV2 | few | CASSPTGLVDYEQYF | TGTGCCAGCAGTCCGACGGGGCTCGTCGACTACGAGCAGTACTTC
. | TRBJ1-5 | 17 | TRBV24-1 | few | CATSESDWNTGDQPQHF | TGTGCCACCAGTGAATCCGACTGGAACACCGGGGATCAGCCCCAGCATTTT
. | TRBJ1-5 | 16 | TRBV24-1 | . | CASIRQGPSRNQPQHF | TGTGCCAGCATTCGGCAGGGCCCGAGTCGCAATCAGCCCCAGCATTTT
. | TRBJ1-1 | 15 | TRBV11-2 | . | CASSRGARRDTEAFF | TGTGCCAGCAGCCGGGGCGCTCGGCGGGACACTGAAGCTTTCTTT
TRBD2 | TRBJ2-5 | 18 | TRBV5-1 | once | CASSFQPSLAARAETQYF | TGCGCCAGCAGCTTTCAACCGTCCCTAGCGGCGAGGGCAGAGACCCAGTACTTC
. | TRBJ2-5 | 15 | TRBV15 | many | CATSREQGTTETQYF | TGTGCCACCAGCAGAGAGCAGGGGACGACAGAGACCCAGTACTTC
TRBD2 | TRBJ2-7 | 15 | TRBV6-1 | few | CASSGLAGGPYEQYF | TGTGCCAGCAGTGGACTAGCCGGTGGTCCCTACGAGCAGTACTTC
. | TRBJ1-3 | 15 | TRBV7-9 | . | CASSLDPSSGNTTYF | TGTGCCAGCAGCTTAGATCCTTCCTCTGGAAACACCACATATTTT
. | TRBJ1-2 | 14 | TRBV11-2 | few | CASSLVRGNYGYTF | TGTGCCAGCAGCTTGGTACGGGGCAACTATGGCTACACCTTC
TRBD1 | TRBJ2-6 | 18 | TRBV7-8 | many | CASSSRRDSPSGANVLTF | TGTGCCAGCAGCTCGAGAAGGGACAGCCCCTCTGGGGCCAACGTCCTGACTTTC
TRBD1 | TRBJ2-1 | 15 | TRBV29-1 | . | CSVTGDGVARNEQFF | TGCAGCGTGACAGGGGATGGGGTAGCGCGCAATGAGCAGTTCTTC
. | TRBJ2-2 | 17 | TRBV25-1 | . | CASSLLPTIVNTGELSF | TGTGCCAGCAGCTTACTGCCGACGATCGTTAACACCGGGGAGCTGTCTTTT
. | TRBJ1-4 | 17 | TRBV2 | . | CASSLSGRGRSNEKLFF | TGTGCCAGCAGTTTATCTGGGCGGGGCAGATCTAATGAAAAACTGTTTTTT
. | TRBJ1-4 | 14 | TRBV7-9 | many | CASSLVGGGEKLFF | TGTGCCAGCAGCTTAGTTGGGGGCGGTGAAAAACTGTTTTTT
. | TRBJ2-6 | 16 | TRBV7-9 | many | CASSLEGGTGANVLTF | TGTGCCAGCAGCTTGGAAGGGGGAACTGGGGCCAACGTCCTGACTTTC
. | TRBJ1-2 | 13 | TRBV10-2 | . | CASSDRGARSYTF | TGCGCCAGCAGTGATCGGGGGGCTAGAAGCTACACCTTC
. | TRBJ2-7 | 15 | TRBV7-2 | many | CASSGRGGGLYEQYF | TGTGCCAGCAGCGGCCGCGGAGGGGGCTTGTACGAGCAGTACTTC
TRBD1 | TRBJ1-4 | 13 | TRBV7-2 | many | CASSGQGGEKLFF | TGTGCCAGCAGTGGGCAGGGGGGTGAAAAACTGTTTTTT
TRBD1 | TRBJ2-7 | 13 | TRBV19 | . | CASSASTGNEQYF | TGTGCCAGTAGTGCCTCGACAGGGAACGAGCAGTACTTC
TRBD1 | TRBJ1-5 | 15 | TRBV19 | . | CASSNTGGKNQPQHF | TGTGCCAGTAGTAACACAGGGGGCAAAAATCAGCCCCAGCATTTT
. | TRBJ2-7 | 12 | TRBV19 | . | CASSQGNYEQYF | TGTGCCAGTAGTCAGGGTAACTACGAGCAGTACTTC
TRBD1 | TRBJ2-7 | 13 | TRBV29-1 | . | CSATGQGAGEQYF | TGCAGCGCTACGGGACAGGGGGCGGGCGAGCAGTACTTC
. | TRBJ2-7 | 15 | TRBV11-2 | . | CASSLTSGTGNEQYF | TGTGCCAGCAGCTTAACTAGCGGGACAGGGAACGAGCAGTACTTC
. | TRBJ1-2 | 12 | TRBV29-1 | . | CSVDRAGYGYTF | TGCAGCGTTGACAGGGCGGGCTATGGCTACACCTTC
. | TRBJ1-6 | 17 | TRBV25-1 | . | CASSYQSPTAGNSPLHF | TGTGCCAGCAGTTACCAAAGTCCTACAGCGGGTAATTCACCCCTCCACTTT
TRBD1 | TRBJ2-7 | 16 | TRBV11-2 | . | CASSLDGGTGVNEQYF | TGTGCCAGCAGCTTAGACGGCGGGACAGGGGTTAACGAGCAGTACTTC
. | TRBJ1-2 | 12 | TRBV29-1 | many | CSVETGNYGYTF | TGCAGCGTTGAAACGGGGAACTATGGCTACACCTTC
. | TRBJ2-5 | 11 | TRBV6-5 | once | CASSYSKAQYF | TGTGCCAGCAGTTATTCAAAGGCCCAGTACTTC
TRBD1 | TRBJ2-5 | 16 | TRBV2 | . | CASSPRTGDHKETQYF | TGTGCCAGCAGTCCCCGGACAGGGGATCACAAAGAGACCCAGTACTTC
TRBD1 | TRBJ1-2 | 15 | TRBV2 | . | CASSGRDRGIYGYTF | TGTGCCAGCAGTGGCCGGGACAGGGGGATCTATGGCTACACCTTC
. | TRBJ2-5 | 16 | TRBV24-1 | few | CATSDATGSWQETQYF | TGTGCCACCAGTGACGCTACAGGGTCCTGGCAAGAGACCCAGTACTTC
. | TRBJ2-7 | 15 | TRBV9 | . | CASSPGTTSSYEQYF | TGTGCCAGCAGCCCAGGGACGACGAGCTCCTACGAGCAGTACTTC
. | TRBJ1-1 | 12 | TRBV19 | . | CASSIEHRKAFF | TGTGCCAGTAGTATAGAGCACAGAAAAGCTTTCTTT
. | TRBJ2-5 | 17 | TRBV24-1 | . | CASSYGGDRALGKTQYF | TGTGCCAGCAGTTACGGGGGGGACAGGGCGCTCGGAAAGACCCAGTACTTC
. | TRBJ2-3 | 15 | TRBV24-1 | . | CATSDLGGDTDTQYF | TGTGCCACCAGTGATTTGGGAGGGGACACAGATACGCAGTATTTT
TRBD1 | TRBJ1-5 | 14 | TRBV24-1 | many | CASSQTGGDQPQHF | TGTGCCAGCAGCCAGACAGGGGGTGATCAGCCCCAGCATTTT
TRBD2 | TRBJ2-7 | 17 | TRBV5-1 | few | CASSLAGLAGASYEQYF | TGCGCCAGCAGCTTGGCGGGACTAGCGGGAGCGTCCTACGAGCAGTACTTC
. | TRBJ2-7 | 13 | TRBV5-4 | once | CASSSLGIYEQYF | TGTGCCAGCAGCTCCCTGGGGATCTACGAGCAGTACTTC
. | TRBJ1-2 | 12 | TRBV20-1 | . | CSASGGGYGYTF | TGCAGTGCCAGTGGAGGGGGTTATGGCTACACCTTC